There are a few counts of the clone carrying this TCR beta chain. This sample was taken from a study of response to subunit inactivated influenza vaccine. This CDR3 comprises 15 residues. Looked up from germline, CDR1 is LGHNA and CDR2 is YSLEER. With 1 base removed from V and 5 bases from J, the gap between germline ends came to 14 bases. Using its own MiXCR run on the RT-PCR reads, TCRdb lists one record per CDR3 protein. The sample contains about 570,000 distinct CDR3 sequences, about 11% of which appear only once. This sample was also put to use in a study of T cells expressing NK-cell markers. This second report adds: Making the TCR beta cDNA relied on 5'RACE template switching with UMIs. Seven of eight sequenced donors tested HCMV-seropositive; one tested seronegative. An anti-gamma-delta TCR antibody was added in several experiments. It restricted sorting to alpha-beta TCR-expressing T cells. A range of about 1.0-7.0% of CD8+ T cells consisted of dominant NKG2C+ clonotypes in several donors.

The V gene is TRBV4-3, the J gene TRBJ1-1; TRBD1 is a possible D gene (5 bases). Sample: PBMCs from blood, taken on the day of vaccination. The clonotype was recovered from a man over 45 who received an inactivated influenza vaccine. CDR3 protein: CASSQVRDRGTEAFF. DNA of the CDR3: TGCGCCAGCAGCCAAGTCCGGGACCGTGGTACTGAAGCTTTCTTT.